This T cell receptor (beta chain) is drawn from a study of blood T cell repertoires in COVID-19. Study overall: In each case, the material was cDNA or gDNA derived from T cells, B-cell-depleted T cells, or PBMCs.

V shed 2 bases and J 2 bases; nucleotides not matched to a gene: 9. The CDR3 contains 17 residues. In germline, CDR1 is MNHEY, CDR2 SVGEGT. Authors' processing steps: Amplification of reference gene primers was used by the study to estimate nucleated cell counts. Measured with immunoSEQ multiplex PCR; TCRdb has only the in-frame clones, and not every one. V and J calls and clone size are as listed in that table; D and trimming were resolved from the DNA. The sample holds some 170,000 clones, just under 90% seen once. This clone was detected once. The clonotype originates from a woman aged 70-85 years with COVID-19, enrolled during active disease. The V gene is TRBV6-2 or TRBV6-3, the J gene TRBJ2-7, with 10 bases that match TRBD1. The material sequenced was peripheral blood. The CDR3 sequence is CASSYSDPGQGAYEQYF. In DNA, the CDR3 is TGTGCCAGCAGTTACAGCGATCCAGGACAGGGGGCCTACGAGCAGTACTTC.